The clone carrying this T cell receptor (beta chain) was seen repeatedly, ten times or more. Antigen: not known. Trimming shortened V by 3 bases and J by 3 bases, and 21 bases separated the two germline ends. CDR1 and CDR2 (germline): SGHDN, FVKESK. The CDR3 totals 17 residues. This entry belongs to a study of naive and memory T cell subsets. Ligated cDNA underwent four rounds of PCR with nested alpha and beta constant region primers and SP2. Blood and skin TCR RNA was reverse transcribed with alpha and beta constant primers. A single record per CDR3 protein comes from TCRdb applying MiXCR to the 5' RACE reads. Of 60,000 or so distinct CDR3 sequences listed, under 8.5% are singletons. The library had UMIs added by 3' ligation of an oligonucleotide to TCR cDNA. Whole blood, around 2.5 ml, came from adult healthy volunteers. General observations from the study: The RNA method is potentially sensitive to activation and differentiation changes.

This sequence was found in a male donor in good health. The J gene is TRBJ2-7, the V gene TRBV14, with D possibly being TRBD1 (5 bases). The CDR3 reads CASSQGYDTGLHYEQYF. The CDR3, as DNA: TGTGCCAGCAGCCAGGGGTACGATACAGGTCTTCACTACGAGCAGTACTTC.